This T cell receptor (beta chain) was sequenced during a study of T cell changes during pregnancy in multiple sclerosis. Sequenced by immunoSEQ multiplex PCR; TCRdb stores in-frame clones only, minus some. The sample includes 75,000 to 100,000 clones, around 91% of them seen just once. The specimen comprised peripheral blood, sampled after pregnancy. The receptor's source is a female donor in good health, enrolled as a control in a pregnancy study.

CDR3 nucleotides: TGTGCCAGCTCCGACCAGGTGGGTGGCACTGAAGCTTTCTTT. Protein sequence: CASSDQVGGTEAFF. V usage is TRBV18 and J usage is TRBJ1-1; D ambiguous. The CDR3 has 14 amino acids. CDR1 is KGHSH and CDR2 is LQKENI in the germline V gene. Trimming removed 6 bases at V and 4 bases at J, with 15 bases between.